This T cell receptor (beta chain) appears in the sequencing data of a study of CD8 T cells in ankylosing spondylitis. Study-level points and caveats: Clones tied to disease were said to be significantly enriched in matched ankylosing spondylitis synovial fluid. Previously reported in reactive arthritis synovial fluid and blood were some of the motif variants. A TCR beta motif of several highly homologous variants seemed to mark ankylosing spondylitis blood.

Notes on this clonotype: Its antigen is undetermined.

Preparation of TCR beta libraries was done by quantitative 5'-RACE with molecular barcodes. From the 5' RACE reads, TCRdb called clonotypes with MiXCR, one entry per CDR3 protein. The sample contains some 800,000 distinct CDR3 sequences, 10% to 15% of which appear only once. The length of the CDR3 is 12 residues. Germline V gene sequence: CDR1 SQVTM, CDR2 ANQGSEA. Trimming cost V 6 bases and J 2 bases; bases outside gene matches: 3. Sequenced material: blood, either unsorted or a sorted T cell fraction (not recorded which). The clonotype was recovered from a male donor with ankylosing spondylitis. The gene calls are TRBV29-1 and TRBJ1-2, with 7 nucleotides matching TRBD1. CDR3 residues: CSVKGANYGYTF. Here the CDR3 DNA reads TGCAGCGTGAAGGGGGCGAACTATGGCTACACCTTC.